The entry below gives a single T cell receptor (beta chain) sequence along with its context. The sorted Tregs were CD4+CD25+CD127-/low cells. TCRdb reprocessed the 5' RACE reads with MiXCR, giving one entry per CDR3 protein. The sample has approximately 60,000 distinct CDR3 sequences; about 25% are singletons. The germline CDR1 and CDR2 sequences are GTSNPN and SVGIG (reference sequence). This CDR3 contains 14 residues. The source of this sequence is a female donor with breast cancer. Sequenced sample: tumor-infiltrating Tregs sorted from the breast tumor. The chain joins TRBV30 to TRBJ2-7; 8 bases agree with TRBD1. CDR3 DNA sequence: TGTGCTTACGCCGGGGACAGGAATAACTACGAGCAGTACTTC. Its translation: CAYAGDRNNYEQYF. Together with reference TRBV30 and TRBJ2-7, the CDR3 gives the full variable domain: SQTIHQWPATLVQPVGSPLSLECTVEGTSNPNLYWYRQAAGRGLQLLFYSVGIGQISSEVPQNLSASRPQDRQFILSSKKLLLSDSGFYLCAYAGDRNNYEQYFGPGTRLTVT.